This TCR beta chain emerged from a study of cytomegalovirus exposure and HLA in healthy donors. The wider study: Earlier findings included more than 95 million unique TCR beta sequences obtained from roughly 200 million T cells.

Study results and limitations: There were a few CMV-associated chains whose specificity for CMV antigens was confirmed in vitro.

The PCR had 60 Vbeta and 13 Jbeta primers. Sequencing used immunoSEQ multiplex PCR; TCRdb keeps in-frame clones, though not all of them. The sample has 200,000 to 250,000 clones; over 70% are singletons. Of note for this clone: Its antigen remains unknown.

The trim removed 0 bases at V and 4 bases at J, leaving 0 bases unmatched. The length of the CDR3 is 14 residues. Germline values: CDR1 MNHEY, CDR2 SVGAGI. The chain uses TRBV6-5 and TRBJ1-3; TRBD1 aligns across 7 bases. The origin of this receptor is a woman aged 55 to 70 in good health and CMV-seropositive. Sequencing was carried out using PBMCs. The CDR3, as DNA: TGTGCCAGCAGTTACTCAGGGGGCGGAAACACCATATATTTT. Translation: CASSYSGGGNTIYF.